Listed below are T cell receptor beta chains from one sample, sequenced in a study of OX40 agonist ivuxolimab in advanced cancers. Produced via immunoSEQ multiplex PCR; TCRdb's table is partial and in-frame only. The table shows about 110,000 clones, with roughly 90% occurring only once. The starting material was CD4+ or CD8+ T cells sorted from blood, obtained in a trial of the OX40 agonist ivuxolimab. The receptors here all came from an adult with an advanced solid tumor such as melanoma, head and neck, liver or kidney cancer. CDR3s include the opening cysteine and the closing phenylalanine or tryptophan. The D gene is left open where the match is weak. The listing skips clone size in some rows; elsewhere it reads once, few, many or a size class.

>13|TRBJ1-1|.|TRBV6-6|.
TGTGCCAGCAGTTATCTTGGGAACACTGAAGCTTTCTTT
CASSYLGNTEAFF
>15|TRBJ2-1|.|TRBV5-4|TRBD2
TGTGCCAGCAGCTTGCAGCGGGAAGTGCGCAATGAGCAGTTCTTC
CASSLQREVRNEQFF
>14|TRBJ2-1|.|TRBV7-9|TRBD2
TGTGCCAGCAGCTTACATGGGACTAGCGGGGAGCAGTTCTTC
CASSLHGTSGEQFF
>14|TRBJ1-5|.|TRBV4-2|.
TGTGCCAGCAGCCAAGGGACTAGCAATCAGCCCCAGCATTTT
CASSQGTSNQPQHF
>14|TRBJ2-7|.|TRBV11-2|.
TGTGCCAGCACCCCCGGCATCCGCACGGACGAGCAGTACTTC
CASTPGIRTDEQYF
>14|TRBJ1-1|.|TRBV27|.
TGTGCCAGCAGCCCGGGACTGATTAACACTGAAGCTTTCTTT
CASSPGLINTEAFF
>14|TRBJ2-7|.|TRBV10-3|TRBD2
TGTGCCATCAGTGGAGCGGGAGGCTCCTACGAGCAGTACTTC
CAISGAGGSYEQYF
>16|TRBJ2-2|.|TRBV9|.
TGTGCCAGCAGCGTAGCCGGCCGGGGCACGACCGGGGAGCTGTTTTTT
CASSVAGRGTTGELFF
>14|TRBJ2-2|.|TRBV18|.
TGTGCCAGCTCAAAAACCGAGGGGACCGGGGAGCTGTTTTTT
CASSKTEGTGELFF
>13|TRBJ2-1|.|TRBV6-5|TRBD1
TGTGCCAGCAGAGGACAGGGGAGGAATGAGCAGTTCTTC
CASRGQGRNEQFF
>13|TRBJ1-2|.|TRBV6-5|TRBD1
TGTGCCAGCAGTTCCGGGACAGTTTATGGCTACACCTTC
CASSSGTVYGYTF
>13|TRBJ2-1|.|TRBV6-6|.
TGTGCCAGCAGTCTGGACTCGGGCGATGAGCAGTTCTTC
CASSLDSGDEQFF
>13|TRBJ2-5|.|TRBV30|.
TGTGCCTGGAGTGTACGTATCCAAGAGACCCAGTACTTC
CAWSVRIQETQYF
>15|TRBJ1-1|.|TRBV6-5|TRBD1
TGTGCCAGCAGTCGGACAGGACACGGGAACACTGAAGCTTTCTTT
CASSRTGHGNTEAFF
>13|TRBJ1-4|.|TRBV21-1|.
TGTGCCAGCAGCGAGACTCGTAATGAAAAACTGTTTTTT
CASSETRNEKLFF
>14|TRBJ2-5|.|TRBV18|TRBD1
TGTGCCAGCTCAGCGGACAGGGAGAAAGAGACCCAGTACTTC
CASSADREKETQYF
>17|TRBJ2-3|.|TRBV12-5|.
TGTGCTAGTGGTTTGGTACGAGGGGTGGGGATCACAGATACGCAGTATTTT
CASGLVRGVGITDTQYF
>13|TRBJ2-7|.|TRBV2|.
TGTGCCAGCAGTGACAGGACGATCTACGAGCAGTACTTC
CASSDRTIYEQYF
>15|TRBJ1-1|.|TRBV19|.
TGTGCCAGTACTACTCATAAAGGGTTGAACACTGAAGCTTTCTTT
CASTTHKGLNTEAFF
>17|TRBJ1-5|.|TRBV2|.
TGTGCCAGCAGTGGCTTAGGGAGAAGTTATAGCAATCAGCCCCAGCATTTT
CASSGLGRSYSNQPQHF
>14|TRBJ1-1|.|TRBV7-9|.
TGTGCCAGCAGCTTGGAGAGTCGGAACACTGAAGCTTTCTTT
CASSLESRNTEAFF
>17|TRBJ2-1|.|TRBV7-9|.
TGTGCCAGCAGCGGAAAACTGCGACAAGGGATCGGCAATGAGCAGTTCTTC
CASSGKLRQGIGNEQFF
>15|TRBJ2-2|.|TRBV30|.
TGTGCCTGGACCCGTGTGGTAATGATGACCGGGGAGCTGTTTTTT
CAWTRVVMMTGELFF
>15|TRBJ1-5|.|TRBV27|.
TGTGCCAGCAGGTCAGGGGCCGGGGACAATCAGCCCCAGCATTTT
CASRSGAGDNQPQHF
>15|TRBJ2-3|.|TRBV5-1|.
TGCGCCAGCAGCGTAGGAACAGGGTACCCAGATACGCAGTATTTT
CASSVGTGYPDTQYF
>15|TRBJ2-5|.|TRBV7-3|TRBD2
TGTGCCAGCAGCTTGGGCGGGGGAGACCAAGAGACCCAGTACTTC
CASSLGGGDQETQYF
>12|TRBJ2-1|few|TRBV30|.
TGTGCCTGGAGTGGTAGAGACAATGAGCAGTTCTTC
CAWSGRDNEQFF
>12|TRBJ2-1|.|TRBV6-6|.
TGTGCCAGCAGTTACGGGGGGAATGAGCAGTTCTTC
CASSYGGNEQFF
>15|TRBJ1-2|many|TRBV27|TRBD1
TGTGCCAGCAGTTCTCGTGGGACAGGGCCCTATGGCTACACCTTC
CASSSRGTGPYGYTF
>16|TRBJ2-2|once|TRBV9|.
TGTGCCAGCACTGGCGTGGCGCCGTTGAACACCGGGGAGCTGTTTTTT
CASTGVAPLNTGELFF
>13|TRBJ1-5|.|TRBV4-2|.
TGTGCCAGCAGCCAAGATCGAAATCAGCCCCAGCATTTT
CASSQDRNQPQHF
>14|TRBJ2-2|.|TRBV10-3|TRBD1
TGTGCCAGCAGGGGACAGGGATACACCGGGGAGCTGTTTTTT
CASRGQGYTGELFF
>16|TRBJ2-3|.|TRBV5-1|.
TGCGCCAGCAGCACCTCGGACAGCGGGGGCACAGATACGCAGTATTTT
CASSTSDSGGTDTQYF
>15|TRBJ1-2|.|TRBV2|TRBD1
TGTGCCAGCAGTGGGGCCCAGGGGGTGGCCTATGGCTACACCTTC
CASSGAQGVAYGYTF
>17|TRBJ2-2|.|TRBV19|.
TGTGCCAGTAGTATAGATCTGATGGGGGAATGGACCGGGGAGCTGTTTTTT
CASSIDLMGEWTGELFF
>12|TRBJ2-7|.|TRBV7-2|.
TGTGCCAGCAGCAACCGGAGGGACGAGCAGTACTTC
CASSNRRDEQYF
>16|TRBJ1-3|.|TRBV18|.
TGTGCCAGCTCAAAAAGGGGGACCGACTCTGGAAACACCATATATTTT
CASSKRGTDSGNTIYF
>17|TRBJ2-6|.|TRBV7-8|.
TGTGCCAGCAGCTTAGTATTTGTACGGCGGGGGGCCAACGTCCTGACTTTC
CASSLVFVRRGANVLTF
>15|TRBJ1-2|.|TRBV6-6|TRBD1
TGTGCCAGCAGCCCCGACTTGACAGGGAAGGGCGGCTACACCTTC
CASSPDLTGKGGYTF
>17|TRBJ2-1|.|TRBV4-3|TRBD2
TGCGCCAGCAGCCAAGATCTCGGTAGCGGGATGAGGAATGAGCAGTTCTTC
CASSQDLGSGMRNEQFF
>12|TRBJ1-2|once|TRBV7-9|.
TGTGCCAGCAGCTTGACTAACTATGGCTACACCTTC
CASSLTNYGYTF